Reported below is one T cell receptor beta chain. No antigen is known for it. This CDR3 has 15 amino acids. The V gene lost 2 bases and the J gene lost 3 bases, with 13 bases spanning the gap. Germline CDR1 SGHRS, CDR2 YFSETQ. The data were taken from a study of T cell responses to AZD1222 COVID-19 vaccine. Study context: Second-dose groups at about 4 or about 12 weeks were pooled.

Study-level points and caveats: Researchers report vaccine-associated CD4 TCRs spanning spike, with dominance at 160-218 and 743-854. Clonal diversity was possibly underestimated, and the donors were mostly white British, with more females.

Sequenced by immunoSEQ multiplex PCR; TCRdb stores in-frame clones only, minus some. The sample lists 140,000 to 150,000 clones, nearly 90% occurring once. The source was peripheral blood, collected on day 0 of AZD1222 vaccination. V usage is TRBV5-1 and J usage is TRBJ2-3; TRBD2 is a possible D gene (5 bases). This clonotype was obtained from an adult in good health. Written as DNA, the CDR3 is TGCGCCAGCAGCTTTAGAGGGTCAGGAACAGATACGCAGTATTTT. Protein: CASSFRGSGTDTQYF.